Below, one T cell receptor (beta chain) is given with its context. The sample belongs to a study of T cells expressing NK-cell markers. Study in general: Sorted T-cell subsets CD3+CD56+NKG2C+, CD3+CD56+NKG2C- and CD3+CD56-NKG2C+ were TCR beta-sequenced.

TCRdb re-called the 5' RACE reads and shows each CDR3 protein once, DNA omitted. The sample holds hundreds of thousands of distinct CDR3 sequences. The TCR originated in a woman between 18 and 70 years old in good health. Sequencing input: blood T cells: a sorted CD56 or NKG2C T cell subset, CD4+ or CD8+ T cells, or bulk PBMC T cells (not recorded which).

This CDR3 is CASSQALAGVIYEQYF. This chain links TRBV4-3 with TRBJ2-7; TCRdb indicates TRBD2, and absent DNA this call remains unverified. The CDR3 is made up of 16 amino acids. In germline, CDR1 is LGHNA, CDR2 YSLEER.